Each of the 29 T cell receptor beta chains below was sequenced from the same sample in a study of shared clonotypes between healthy human individuals. Only in-frame clones appear in the TCRdb table, and some are missing; sequencing was by immunoSEQ multiplex PCR. Among about 490,000 clones, over 65% were seen once, and the ten largest hold approximately 13%. Sequenced input: PBMCs. These TCRs come from a woman aged 40 to 50 in good health. Some clones in this sample may be carry-over from other donors' samples.

The chain uses TRBV5-1 and TRBJ2-7, with 11 bases fitting TRBD2. V dropped 0 bases and J dropped 7; count of bases not matched to a gene: 6. The CDR3 consists of 15 residues. The germline CDR1 and CDR2 sequences are SGHRS and YFSETQ. The CDR3 protein is CASSLATSGAGEQYF. The CDR3 DNA is TGCGCCAGCAGCTTGGCGACTAGCGGGGCGGGAGAGCAGTACTTC.

The chain uses TRBV4-2 and TRBJ2-5; D is possibly TRBD2 (5 bases). Matching the DNA end better, TRBJ2-7 makes the J call doubtful. Per the germline V gene, CDR1 is LGHNA and CDR2 is YNFKEQ. This CDR3 has 13 amino acids. CDR3 loop: CASRGGLSYEQYF. CDR3 bases: TGTGCCAGCAGAGGAGGACTCTCCTACGAGCAGTACTTC.

This chain joins TRBV28 and TRBJ2-7; TRBD2 matches at 9 bases. V was pared by 5 bases and J by 1 base, with 12 bases of the junction left unmatched. CDR1 and CDR2 from the germline V gene are MDHEN and SYDVKM. The CDR3 loop spans 17 amino acids. The CDR3 nucleotides read TGTGCCAGCAGTCACGGTAGCGGGAGCCCAAAATCCTACGAGCAGTACTTC. Its protein product is CASSHGSGSPKSYEQYF.

The chain has TRBV19 and TRBJ2-7; 9 nucleotides align to TRBD1. V shed 4 bases, J shed 7 bases, and the junction held 11 bases outside the gene matches. CDR1 and CDR2 (germline): LNHDA, SQIVND (reference sequence). The CDR3 is made up of 15 amino acids. Here the CDR3 DNA reads TGTGCCAGTAGTAACCCGGACAGGGGTGTGAAGGAGCAGTACTTC. Translated: CASSNPDRGVKEQYF.

The V and J genes are TRBV7-9 and TRBJ2-7; 8 bases fit TRBD2. V shed 10 bases and J 5 bases; nucleotides not matched to a gene: 10. This CDR3 has 13 amino acids. CDR1 SEHNR and CDR2 FQNEAQ come from the germline V gene (reference sequence). The CDR3: CAITREGTDEQYF. The CDR3 DNA reads as TGTGCCATCACCCGGGAGGGAACGGACGAGCAGTACTTC. The full variable domain, with the rest looked up from reference TRBV7-9 and TRBJ2-7, is DTGVSQNPRHKITKRGQNVTFRCDPISEHNRLYWYRQTLGQGPEFLTYFQNEAQLEKSRLLSDRFSAERPKGSFSTLEIQRTEQGDSAMYLCAITREGTDEQYFGPGTRLTVT.

The chain links TRBV28 to TRBJ2-2; TRBD1 matches at 8 bases. This CDR3 has 16 amino acids. The V segment lost 6 bases and the J segment 4 bases; nucleotides outside the gene matches: 10. Germline CDR1 is MDHEN and CDR2 is SYDVKM. The CDR3 DNA follows: TGTGCCAGCAGCTTTCCCGGCGGGACAGGCACCGGGGAGCTGTTTTTT. This translates into CASSFPGGTGTGELFF.

The chain employs TRBV4-1 and TRBJ2-7; 8 bases are a match to TRBD2. The germline V gene has CDR1 MGHRA and CDR2 YSYEKL. The CDR3 runs to 15 residues. After removal of 1 base from V and 4 bases from J, the junction contained 6 bases not matched to a gene. The CDR3 spells CASSQGVAGTYEQYF. CDR3 sequence (DNA): TGCGCCAGCAGCCAAGGAGTAGCGGGAACATACGAGCAGTACTTC.

V is TRBV18 and J is TRBJ1-5; the D is unclear. Germline assignment: CDR1 KGHSH and CDR2 LQKENI. This CDR3 has 14 residues. V shed 5 bases and J shed 0 bases, with 8 bases lying between them. CDR3 nucleotides: TGTGCCAGCTCAGAGGGAAATAGCAATCAGCCCCAGCATTTT. As protein: CASSEGNSNQPQHF. Looking up the rest from reference TRBV18 and TRBJ1-5 gives the full variable domain: NAGVMQNPRHLVRRRGQEARLRCSPMKGHSHVYWYRQLPEEGLKFMVYLQKENIIDESGMPKERFSAEFPKEGPSILRIQQVVRGDSAAYFCASSEGNSNQPQHFGDGTRLSIL.

This clone was counted only a few times. The CDR3 DNA reads as TGTGCCAGTAGTATGGCGGGAGGACCGCAAGAGACCCAGTACTTC. This gives the protein CASSMAGGPQETQYF. The chain is built from TRBV19 and TRBJ2-5; 8 bases align to TRBD2. The germline V gene has CDR1 LNHDA and CDR2 SQIVND (reference sequence). The CDR3 spans 15 residues. The J segment lost 2 bases and the V segment lost 3 bases, leaving 5 bases of the junction unmatched.

In the case of this clone: A much larger clone lies one base from this, so it may be a read error. The chain is built from TRBV7-2 and TRBJ1-2; 7 bases are a match to TRBD1. In germline, CDR1 is SGHTA, CDR2 FQGNSA. The V segment lost 0 bases and the J segment 5 bases; nucleotides outside the gene matches: 6. The CDR3 spans 15 residues. CDR3 coding DNA: TGTGCCAGCAGCTTAGCCAGGACAGGCAGATATGGCTACACCTTC. Amino acids: CASSLARTGRYGYTF.

This chain links TRBV6-1 with TRBJ2-3; 8 bases align to TRBD2. The CDR3 has 15 amino acids. The germline V gene encodes CDR1 MNHNS and CDR2 SASEGT. V shed 6 bases and J 2 bases; nucleotides not matched to a gene: 7. CDR3 sequence reads: CASRNIAGLTDTQYF. Here the CDR3 DNA reads TGTGCCAGCAGGAACATAGCGGGACTCACAGATACGCAGTATTTT.

Only one count was recorded for this clone. The rearrangement uses TRBV5-4 and TRBJ2-7; 7 bases agree with TRBD2. The junction had 10 bases not matched to a gene; V was cut back by 0 bases and J by 4 bases. Per the germline V gene, CDR1 is SGHNT and CDR2 is YYREEE (reference sequence). The length of the CDR3 is 16 residues. CDR3 sequence reads: CASSLAASGIGYEQYF. The CDR3 DNA sequence: TGTGCCAGCAGCTTGGCGGCGAGCGGGATTGGTTACGAGCAGTACTTC.

The chain couples TRBV30 to TRBJ1-2; D remains unclear. The CDR3 loop spans 13 amino acids. The germline CDR1 and CDR2 sequences are GTSNPN and SVGIG (reference sequence). Between the trimmed V and J ends, which lost 4 bases and 4 bases, there was a span of 13 bases. The CDR3 protein is CAWNSDGAYGYTF. DNA of the CDR3: TGTGCCTGGAATTCGGACGGAGCCTATGGCTACACCTTC.

CDR3 loop: CASRTGFQPQHF. The CDR3 nucleotides read TGTGCCAGCAGGACAGGGTTTCAGCCCCAGCATTTT. The chain carries TRBV28 and TRBJ1-5; TRBD1 agrees at 7 bases. Germline V gene data show CDR1 as MDHEN and CDR2 as SYDVKM. The CDR3 sequence is 12 residues long. The trim removed 6 bases at V and 6 bases at J, leaving 2 bases unmatched.

The chain couples TRBV11-2 to TRBJ2-1; 8 bases are a match to TRBD2. This CDR3 is 13 amino acids long. After removal of 5 bases from V and 8 bases from J, the junction contained 5 bases not matched to a gene. Germline CDR1 SGHAT, CDR2 FQNNGV. The CDR3 spells CASSKGLVHEQFF. The CDR3 region has the DNA TGTGCCAGCAGCAAGGGACTAGTTCATGAGCAGTTCTTC.

J is TRBJ1-4 and V is TRBV30; no definite D call. Germline V gene sequence: CDR1 GTSNPN, CDR2 SVGIG (reference sequence). The CDR3 has 17 residues. Trimming stripped 1 base from V and 2 bases from J, with 17 bases between. In nucleotides, the CDR3 is TGTGCCTGGAGTGGTCCCTATTCGGTGGGCACTAATGAAAAACTGTTTTTT. Translated, it gives CAWSGPYSVGTNEKLFF.

The chain combines TRBV6-6 with TRBJ2-7, with 8 bases fitting TRBD2. Germline lookup yields CDR1 MNHNY and CDR2 SVGAGI (reference sequence). The ends lost 7 bases at V and 6 bases at J; junction bases unmatched: 8. This CDR3 spans 13 amino acids. Here the CDR3 reads CASKDPGGTEQYF. The CDR3 coding sequence is TGTGCCAGCAAGGACCCGGGAGGGACCGAGCAGTACTTC.

The rearrangement uses TRBV5-4 and TRBJ2-2, with D perhaps TRBD2 (6 bases). Per germline, CDR1 SGHNT and CDR2 YYREEE (reference sequence). The germline V and J ends were trimmed by 0 bases and 5 bases, with 11 bases remaining between them. The CDR3 covers 15 residues. The CDR3 nucleotides read TGTGCCAGCAGCTTGGCCAGGGCGGGGACCGGGGAGCTGTTTTTT. This sequence encodes CASSLARAGTGELFF. The full variable domain, in which reference TRBV5-4 and TRBJ2-2 provide the parts outside the CDR3, is ETGVTQSPTHLIKTRGQQVTLRCSSQSGHNTVSWYQQALGQGPQFIFQYYREEENGRGNFPPRFSGLQFPNYSSELNVNALELDDSALYLCASSLARAGTGELFFGEGSRLTVL.

This chain's CDR3 is CATDPSGTSGRVWTGELFF. The CDR3 coding sequence is TGTGCCACTGACCCCTCAGGGACTAGCGGGAGAGTATGGACCGGGGAGCTGTTTTTT. The chain employs TRBV28 and TRBJ2-2; 14 bases align to TRBD2. V trimming: 10 bases; J trimming: 5 bases; junction bases outside the gene matches: 18. Germline CDR1 reads MDHEN; CDR2 reads SYDVKM. This CDR3 contains 19 residues.

This clone has more than one count but fewer than ten. V is TRBV28 and J is TRBJ2-7; D assignment may be TRBD1 or TRBD2 (5 bases each). V lost 2 bases and J 8 bases, leaving 19 bases between the germline ends. The germline V gene has CDR1 MDHEN and CDR2 SYDVKM. The CDR3 spans 15 residues. Written as DNA, the CDR3 is TGTGCCAGCAGTTTACACACCGGGACCCTGGTAAAGCAGTACTTC. Translating gives CASSLHTGTLVKQYF.

This clone occurred once. The chain recombines TRBV27 with TRBJ1-1; the D is unclear. The CDR3 spans 13 residues. Trimming took 2 bases from V and 7 from J, leaving 11 bases between them. Germline assignment: CDR1 MNHEY and CDR2 SMNVEV (reference sequence). CDR3 sequence: CASSLNIGLEAFF. For the CDR3, the DNA is TGTGCCAGCAGTTTAAATATTGGTCTTGAAGCTTTCTTT.

This chain joins TRBV11-3 and TRBJ1-5, with 8 bases fitting TRBD1. Germline lookup yields CDR1 SGHNT and CDR2 YENEEA. The CDR3 covers 12 residues. The J segment lost 4 bases and the V segment lost 9 bases, leaving 2 bases of the junction unmatched. The CDR3 loop is CARDRANQPQHF. The CDR3, as DNA: TGTGCCAGGGACAGGGCGAATCAGCCCCAGCATTTT.

This chain uses TRBV11-3 with TRBJ1-1; no reliable D call. This CDR3 contains 13 residues. V was pared by 6 bases and J by 3 bases, with 11 bases between. Germline assignment: CDR1 SGHNT and CDR2 YENEEA. The CDR3 sequence: CASSFQVDTEAFF. The CDR3 coding sequence is TGTGCCAGCAGTTTCCAGGTGGACACTGAAGCTTTCTTT. Variable domain in full (rest from reference TRBV11-3 and TRBJ1-1): EAGVVQSPRYKIIEKKQPVAFWCNPISGHNTLYWYLQNLGQGPELLIRYENEEAVDDSQLPKDRFSAERLKGVDSTLKIQPAELGDSAVYLCASSFQVDTEAFFGQGTRLTVV.

This clone was seen more than once but under ten times. V and J are TRBV10-1 and TRBJ1-5; D is possibly TRBD1 (5 bases). V lost 6 bases and J 3 bases, leaving 18 bases between the germline ends. This CDR3 spans 16 amino acids. Germline CDR1 WNHNN, CDR2 SYGVQD (reference sequence). CDR3 coding DNA: TGCGCCAGCAGCATCAGTACAGGACGGATCAATCAGCCCCAGCATTTT. Encoded protein: CASSISTGRINQPQHF.

V and J are TRBV9 and TRBJ2-1; 9 bases match TRBD2. The CDR3 is 15 residues long. V trimming: 3 bases; J trimming: 5 bases; junction bases outside the gene matches: 6. CDR1 SGDLS and CDR2 YYNGEE come from the germline V gene. CDR3 in DNA: TGTGCCAGCAGCGCGCGGGAGGGCCTCCACAATGAGCAGTTCTTC. Its translation is CASSAREGLHNEQFF.

The genes are TRBV7-8 and TRBJ2-2; TRBD2 matches 11 bases. This CDR3 comprises 16 residues. CDR1 is SGHVS, CDR2 FQNEAQ, per germline. V gave up 2 bases and J gave up 7 bases; unmatched junction bases: 6. As DNA, the CDR3 is TGTGCCAGCAGCTTACCCCTAGCGGGGGGTAACGGGGAGCTGTTTTTT. As protein: CASSLPLAGGNGELFF.

This clone came up a few times. The chain links TRBV6-1 to TRBJ2-7, with 9 bases fitting TRBD1. V shed 6 bases, J shed 2 bases, and the junction held 8 bases outside the gene matches. The CDR3 has 15 residues. CDR1 and CDR2 from the germline V gene are MNHNS and SASEGT. CDR3 region: CASRYPGQGTYEQYF. CDR3 nucleotides: TGTGCCAGCAGGTATCCGGGACAGGGAACCTACGAGCAGTACTTC.

The rearrangement uses TRBV2 and TRBJ2-7, with D tentatively TRBD1 or TRBD2 (6 bases each). Germline V gene data show CDR1 as SNHLY and CDR2 as FYNNEI. The CDR3 extends over 16 amino acids. V was clipped by 10 bases and J by 5 bases, with 27 bases between them. The CDR3 protein is CATHGGRAVRVHEQYF. In nucleotides, the CDR3 is TGTGCCACCCACGGGGGCCGAGCGGTAAGGGTCCACGAGCAGTACTTC.

Many counts were recorded for this clone. The CDR3 loop reads CSVEPGAGELFF. CDR3 bases: TGCAGCGTTGAACCGGGGGCTGGGGAGCTGTTTTTT. This chain uses TRBV29-1 with TRBJ2-2; D could derive from TRBD1 or TRBD2 (6 bases each). Germline V gene lookup returns CDR1 SQVTM and CDR2 ANQGSEA. The CDR3 is 12 residues long. V lost 2 bases and J 8 bases, leaving 9 bases between the germline ends.